Listed here are 28 T cell receptor beta chains from one sample, sequenced in a study of cytotoxic CD8 clonotypes in ibrutinib-treated CLL. Some clones are missing from TCRdb's copy, which holds only in-frame ones; the method was immunoSEQ multiplex PCR. Of 14,000 or so clones in the sample, under 75% are singletons; the top ten hold about 5.7%. Specimen: PBMCs, collected before ibrutinib treatment. These receptor sequences come from a human donor with chronic lymphocytic leukemia.

The chain is built from TRBV5-5 and TRBJ2-6; D gene uncertain. Germline assignment: CDR1 SGHKS and CDR2 YYEKEE (reference sequence). This CDR3 region has 14 residues. V lost 4 bases and J 0 bases, leaving 5 bases between the germline ends. The CDR3 bases are TGTGCCAGCAGCCCGACCTCTGGGGCCAACGTCCTGACTTTC. It specifies CASSPTSGANVLTF.

The V gene is TRBV5-1, the J gene TRBJ2-2; TRBD1 matches at 9 bases. Trimming removed 4 bases from V and 7 bases from J; junction bases left unmatched: 5. The germline V gene encodes CDR1 SGHRS and CDR2 YFSETQ. The CDR3 runs 14 residues. The CDR3 loop is CASSPGQGFGELFF. The DNA of the CDR3 is TGCGCCAGCAGCCCAGGACAGGGGTTCGGGGAGCTGTTTTTT.

Only a few counts were recorded for this clone. The chain joins TRBV4-2 to TRBJ2-5, with 7 bases matching TRBD1. In germline, CDR1 is LGHNA, CDR2 YNFKEQ. With V trimmed by 4 bases and J by 2 bases, 4 bases remained unmatched. This CDR3 has 14 amino acids. The CDR3 loop reads CASSRTDRQETQYF. The CDR3 region has the DNA TGTGCCAGCAGCCGAACGGACAGGCAAGAGACCCAGTACTTC.

This chain uses TRBV28 with TRBJ2-4; 7 nucleotides align to TRBD2. This CDR3 is 16 amino acids long. Germline V gives CDR1 MDHEN, CDR2 SYDVKM. With V trimmed by 3 bases and J by 1 base, 6 bases remained unmatched. CDR3 protein: CASSFWGEGAKNIQYF. CDR3 nucleotide sequence: TGTGCCAGCAGTTTCTGGGGGGAGGGGGCCAAAAACATTCAGTACTTC.

The gene calls are TRBV14 and TRBJ2-7; D is possibly TRBD2 (6 bases). V was shortened by 4 bases and J by 1 base, with 17 bases between the two germline ends. The CDR3 length is 16 residues. Germline V CDR1 and CDR2: SGHDN, FVKESK. The DNA for the CDR3 is TGTGCCAGCAGCCCCCGGAGGGGCCCGCTATCCTACGAGCAGTACTTC. Translated, it gives CASSPRRGPLSYEQYF.

This clone ranks as large (0.1 to 1%). The gene calls are TRBV11-2 and TRBJ2-3, with D perhaps TRBD2 (5 bases). Germline V gene sequence: CDR1 SGHAT, CDR2 FQNNGV. V dropped 6 bases and J dropped 2 bases, with 21 bases sitting between them. This CDR3 has 17 residues. The CDR3 sequence is CASSSWSGVAITDTQYF. The CDR3 coding sequence is TGTGCCAGCAGTTCCTGGTCCGGGGTCGCTATCACAGATACGCAGTATTTT.

In this sample, this clone turned up a few times. V and J are TRBV19 and TRBJ2-7; 8 bases are a match to TRBD1. The V segment lost 7 bases and the J segment 2 bases; nucleotides outside the gene matches: 7. This CDR3 is built from 14 residues. Germline V lookup: CDR1 LNHDA, CDR2 SQIVND (reference sequence). CDR3 in DNA: TGTGCCAGTACCCCAGGGGGCGTCCCCTACGAGCAGTACTTC. Its protein product is CASTPGGVPYEQYF.

The chain uses TRBV10-3 and TRBJ2-2; D assignment may be TRBD1 or TRBD2 (6 bases each). CDR1 ENHRY and CDR2 SYGVKD come from the germline V gene. The CDR3 totals 13 residues. V was trimmed by 11 bases and J by 0 bases, leaving 10 bases between them. For the CDR3, the DNA is TGTGCCTCGGGGGCCCCGAACACCGGGGAGCTGTTTTTT. This gives the protein CASGAPNTGELFF.

The rearrangement joins TRBV30 to TRBJ1-2; TRBD1 aligns across 10 bases. The CDR3 has 13 amino acids. From germline, CDR1 is GTSNPN and CDR2 SVGIG (reference sequence). V was clipped by 4 bases and J by 7 bases; unmatched bases: 6. CDR3: CAWTGTGVGGYTF. In nucleotides, the CDR3 is TGTGCCTGGACGGGGACAGGGGTTGGTGGCTACACCTTC.

This chain connects TRBV19 to TRBJ2-3, with 9 bases matching TRBD2. The CDR3 spans 16 residues. V lost 7 bases and J lost 5; bases outside the gene matches: 13. CDR1 and CDR2 from the germline V gene are LNHDA and SQIVND (reference sequence). The CDR3 loop reads CASTTPHGGRGDTQYF. In nucleotides, the CDR3 is TGTGCCAGTACCACACCCCATGGCGGGAGGGGAGATACGCAGTATTTT.

In its sample, this clone was seen a few times. The rearrangement joins TRBV7-9 to TRBJ1-5; D unresolved. This CDR3 region has 13 residues. Trimming stripped 5 bases from V and 3 bases from J, with 8 bases between. The V gene's germline CDR1 is SEHNR and CDR2 FQNEAQ (reference sequence). The CDR3 here is CASSQDPNQPQHF. The CDR3 bases are TGTGCCAGCAGCCAGGACCCCAATCAGCCCCAGCATTTT.

The chain recombines TRBV19 with TRBJ1-1; D possibly corresponds to TRBD1 (5 bases). In germline, CDR1 is LNHDA, CDR2 SQIVND (reference sequence). The V gene lost 5 bases and the J gene lost 3 bases, with 16 bases spanning the gap. The CDR3 is 15 amino acids. The CDR3 loop is CASSPRGRAHTEAFF. CDR3 bases: TGTGCCAGTAGTCCCCGGGGGAGGGCACACACTGAAGCTTTCTTT.

This clone has just a few counts. This chain connects TRBV27 to TRBJ2-7; D is unresolved. Germline assignment: CDR1 MNHEY and CDR2 SMNVEV (reference sequence). The V gene lost 11 bases and the J gene lost 6 bases, with 14 bases spanning the gap. This CDR3 has 11 amino acids. CDR3 residues: CARTGSREQYF. The CDR3 DNA reads TGTGCCCGCACGGGCTCTCGCGAGCAGTACTTC.

J is TRBJ2-2 and V is TRBV6-5; D perhaps matches TRBD1 (5 bases). CDR1 and CDR2 (germline): MNHEY, SVGAGI. The CDR3 length is 14 residues. V lost 8 bases to trimming and J lost 3 bases, with 13 bases between them. CDR3 protein: CASGAVGHTGELFF. The CDR3 DNA follows: TGTGCCAGCGGGGCAGTGGGGCACACCGGGGAGCTGTTTTTT.

This chain links TRBV6-5 with TRBJ2-5; D gene uncertain. Germline V CDR1 and CDR2: MNHEY, SVGAGI. V was pared by 5 bases and J by 1 base, with 8 bases between. The CDR3 contains 13 residues. This CDR3 is CASSAPGQETQYF. CDR3 bases: TGTGCCAGCAGTGCCCCGGGCCAAGAGACCCAGTACTTC.

V gene TRBV6-5 combines with J gene TRBJ2-7; D possibly corresponds to TRBD1 (5 bases). The V and J ends lost 0 bases and 3 bases respectively, with 9 bases between them. The CDR3 totals 14 residues. Germline V gene sequence: CDR1 MNHEY, CDR2 SVGAGI. CDR3: CASSYSMQGYEQYF. CDR3 nucleotide sequence: TGTGCCAGCAGTTACTCGATGCAGGGCTACGAGCAGTACTTC.

The chain recombines TRBV13 with TRBJ1-4; a weak D match, TRBD1 (6 bases). CDR1 is PRHDT, CDR2 FYEKMQ, per germline (reference sequence). The CDR3 is made up of 20 amino acids. Trimming took 4 bases from V and 0 from J, leaving 24 bases between them. The CDR3 is CASSSSPGASDLATNEKLFF. CDR3 in DNA: TGTGCCAGCAGCTCCAGCCCAGGGGCCTCAGACCTTGCAACTAATGAAAAACTGTTTTTT.

The V call is TRBV5-1, the J call TRBJ1-4; D ambiguous. This CDR3 has 15 residues. Per the germline V gene, CDR1 is SGHRS and CDR2 is YFSETQ. V was trimmed by 0 bases and J by 4 bases, leaving 10 bases between them. The chain's CDR3 is CASSLVPGFNEKLFF. The CDR3 DNA reads TGCGCCAGCAGCTTGGTCCCGGGTTTTAATGAAAAACTGTTTTTT. Full variable domain (remainder filled in from reference TRBV5-1 and TRBJ1-4): KAGVTQTPRYLIKTRGQQVTLSCSPISGHRSVSWYQQTPGQGLQFLFEYFSETQRNKGNFPGRFSGRQFSNSRSEMNVSTLELGDSALYLCASSLVPGFNEKLFFGSGTQLSVL.

This clone was seen only a few times. The CDR3 here is CASSLVGRTHEQYF. CDR3 DNA: TGTGCCAGCAGTTTGGTAGGGAGGACCCACGAGCAGTACTTC. This chain links TRBV6-6 with TRBJ2-7, with a weak D call TRBD2 (6 bases). The CDR3 length is 14 residues. The V gene lost 4 bases and the J gene lost 5 bases, with 15 bases spanning the gap. Germline-derived CDR1 and CDR2 are MNHNY and SVGAGI (reference sequence).

The V and J genes are TRBV7-2 and TRBJ2-4, with 7 positions matching TRBD1. The CDR3 runs to 16 residues. Germline values: CDR1 SGHTA, CDR2 FQGNSA. Trimming cost V 3 bases and J 1 base; bases outside gene matches: 6. CDR3 residues: CASSLGQGVAKNIQYF. CDR3 nucleotides: TGTGCCAGCAGCTTGGGGCAGGGGGTGGCCAAAAACATTCAGTACTTC.

The chain joins TRBV19 to TRBJ1-5; 7 bases align to TRBD1. The CDR3 loop spans 15 amino acids. The germline gives CDR1 LNHDA, CDR2 SQIVND (reference sequence). The ends lost 3 bases at V and 7 bases at J; junction bases unmatched: 9. CDR3 residues: CASSMMGRGRQPQHF. As DNA, the CDR3 is TGTGCCAGTAGTATGATGGGCAGGGGGAGACAGCCCCAGCATTTT.

In its sample, this clone was seen once. The genes are TRBV7-3 and TRBJ1-1, with a weak D call TRBD1 (6 bases). V lost 5 bases to trimming and J lost 1 base, with 14 bases between them. The CDR3 has 15 amino acids. Looked up from germline, CDR1 is SGHTA and CDR2 is FQGTGA. CDR3 bases: TGTGCCAGCAGCCCCCAAGGGGGGGGGAACACTGAAGCTTTCTTT. This sequence encodes CASSPQGGGNTEAFF.

The chain links TRBV6-6 to TRBJ2-4; 8 bases align to TRBD2. This CDR3 spans 16 amino acids. Trimming took 8 bases from V and 9 from J; bases not matched to a gene: 18. CDR1 is MNHNY, CDR2 SVGAGI, per germline (reference sequence). This CDR3 is CASGLPGSGAGAIQYF. As DNA, the CDR3 is TGTGCCAGCGGGCTTCCCGGTAGCGGGGCCGGGGCCATTCAGTACTTC.

This sequence joins TRBV7-9 and TRBJ2-1, with TRBD2 identical over 10 bases. The CDR3 is 15 residues long. Trimming took 5 bases from V and 9 from J; bases not matched to a gene: 10. In germline, CDR1 is SEHNR, CDR2 FQNEAQ (reference sequence). Written as DNA, the CDR3 is TGTGCCAGCAGCCCCCGAGTAGCGGGAGGCGGTGAGCAGTTCTTC. Translation gives CASSPRVAGGGEQFF.

V gene TRBV18 combines with J gene TRBJ1-6, with 7 bases identical to TRBD1. The CDR3 totals 15 residues. Looked up from germline, CDR1 is KGHSH and CDR2 is LQKENI. The trim removed 3 bases at V and 13 bases at J, leaving 12 bases unmatched. CDR3 in amino acids: CASSPRYTGDPPLHF. The DNA of the CDR3 is TGTGCCAGCTCACCCCGTTACACAGGGGACCCCCCCCTCCACTTT.

This clone was seen a few times. The chain is built from TRBV29-1 and TRBJ2-7; D gene uncertain. V lost 8 bases and J lost 8, with 10 bases in between. The germline CDR1 and CDR2 sequences are SQVTM and ANQGSEA. The CDR3 has 9 amino acids. This CDR3 reads CSTNPKQYF. CDR3 in DNA: TGCAGCACCAACCCTAAGCAGTACTTC.

This chain links TRBV7-2 with TRBJ1-2; weak D call: TRBD1 (5 bases). The CDR3 totals 18 residues. Trimming removed 3 bases at V and 7 bases at J, with 27 bases between. The germline V gene encodes CDR1 SGHTA and CDR2 FQGNSA. CDR3 in amino acids: CASSFNAPGPLSLSGYTF. The CDR3 DNA reads TGTGCCAGCAGCTTTAACGCCCCGGGACCTTTATCCTTATCTGGCTACACCTTC.

The chain carries TRBV19 and TRBJ1-3; the match to TRBD1 covers 7 bases. V gave up 5 bases and J gave up 0 bases; unmatched junction bases: 10. The CDR3 contains 17 residues. The germline gives CDR1 LNHDA, CDR2 SQIVND (reference sequence). The CDR3 sequence: CASSLRDSSFSGNTIYF. In DNA, the CDR3 is TGTGCCAGTAGTCTCCGGGACAGCTCCTTCTCTGGAAACACCATATATTTT. The entire variable domain, with the rest obtained from reference TRBV19 and TRBJ1-3, is as follows: DGGITQSPKYLFRKEGQNVTLSCEQNLNHDAMYWYRQDPGQGLRLIYYSQIVNDFQKGDIAEGYSVSREKKESFPLTVTSAQKNPTAFYLCASSLRDSSFSGNTIYFGEGSWLTVV.